One TCR beta chain is described in this entry. Treatment specified: some 19 received Ad26.COV2.S at low or high dose, single or two shots; 5 received placebo; per-sample allocation not given. Sampling was done on day 63 after the first vaccine or placebo injection. A Boston adult aged 18-55 years was the donor. Spike of the Wuhan-strain SARS-CoV-2 was expressed by an Ad26 vector, which formed the vaccine. The data are from a study of Ad26.COV2.S vaccination and SARS-CoV-2 variants. Study as a whole: Into the muscle, Ad26.COV2.S was dosed once or twice, 56 days apart.

The method was immunoSEQ multiplex PCR; TCRdb's version includes in-frame clones alone and lacks a portion of them. The sample includes about 480,000 clones, roughly 89% of them seen just once. This receptor was taken from a person between 18 and 59 years old who received the Ad26.COV2.S COVID-19 vaccine or a placebo. The sample consisted of peripheral blood, taken in a trial of Ad26.COV2.S vaccine versus placebo.

The CDR3 reads CASSLSWTAVNQPQHF. CDR3 nucleotides: TGTGCCAGCAGTTTAAGCTGGACAGCCGTTAATCAGCCCCAGCATTTT. The chain links TRBV27 to TRBJ1-5, with a possible D match to TRBD1 (6 bases). The CDR3 covers 16 residues. In germline, CDR1 is MNHEY, CDR2 SMNVEV (reference sequence). V lost 2 bases and J lost 4, with 15 bases in between.